Presented here are 4 T cell receptor beta chains from one specimen sequenced in a study of OX40 agonist ivuxolimab in advanced cancers. Libraries came from the immunoSEQ multiplex PCR assay. As stored in TCRdb, this immuneACCESS dataset retains in-frame rearrangements with V and J assigned. A fraction of the clones does not appear; measured against another copy, unresolved V genes explain less than half of the discrepancy, and the remainder lacks a known reason. A total of approximately 61,000 clones appear in this sample, more than 80% of them only once. The ten largest clones add up to 1.5% to 2.5% of the sample. The sample consisted of CD4+ or CD8+ T cells sorted from blood, taken in a trial of the OX40 agonist ivuxolimab. These receptors were taken from an adult with an advanced solid tumor such as melanoma, head and neck, liver or kidney cancer.

The chain carries TRBV6-5 and TRBJ1-4, with D possibly being TRBD1 (5 bases). The V end was cut by 6 bases, the J end by 7 bases, with 15 bases between. Germline V gene sequence: CDR1 MNHEY, CDR2 SVGAGI. The CDR3 spans 14 residues. Here the CDR3 DNA reads TGTGCCAGCAGCTTTATATGGGGGAGTGAAAAACTGTTTTTT. Protein product: CASSFIWGSEKLFF.

The V call is TRBV27, the J call TRBJ2-1; 8 positions agree with TRBD1. This CDR3 has 12 residues. Germline V gene data show CDR1 as MNHEY and CDR2 as SMNVEV (reference sequence). V was pared by 6 bases and J by 12 bases, with 7 bases of the junction left unmatched. CDR3 in amino acids: CASRDRDRRQFF. As DNA, the CDR3 is TGTGCCAGCAGGGACCGGGACAGGCGGCAGTTCTTC.

This chain uses TRBV5-1 with TRBJ1-2; D gene unclear. The germline V and J ends were trimmed by 1 base and 8 bases, with 15 bases remaining between them. CDR1 is SGHRS and CDR2 is YFSETQ in the germline V gene. The CDR3 runs 14 residues. CDR3 sequence reads: CASSLNVESEGYTF. The DNA for the CDR3 is TGCGCCAGCAGCTTGAATGTAGAGTCAGAAGGCTACACCTTC.

This rearrangement joins TRBV4-1 to TRBJ1-1; perhaps TRBD1 as D (5 bases). Germline-derived CDR1 and CDR2 are MGHRA and YSYEKL. V dropped 0 bases and J dropped 1 base, with 6 bases sitting between them. The CDR3 runs 14 residues. CDR3 loop: CASSQDRENTEAFF. DNA of the CDR3: TGCGCCAGCAGCCAAGACAGGGAGAACACTGAAGCTTTCTTT.